This TCR beta chain was recorded in a study of blood T cells in healthy people across ages. Combining a sample-barcoded 5' primer with a J-beta primer mix, a second PCR ran for roughly 7 to 12 cycles. Using its own MiXCR run on the 5' RACE reads, TCRdb lists one record per CDR3 protein. The profile shows 550,000 to 650,000 distinct CDR3 sequences, about 30% of them singletons. This clonotype appeared a few times. The TCR sequence derives from a woman aged 80 or over in good health. The sample consisted of blood.

The CDR3 is CATSDLEDLRETQYF. The CDR3 DNA reads TGTGCCACCAGTGATTTGGAGGACCTCCGGGAGACCCAGTACTTC. The V call is TRBV24-1, the J call TRBJ2-5; unclear D gene. Germline loops: CDR1 KGHDR, CDR2 SFDVKD. This CDR3 is built from 15 residues. Trimming stripped 0 bases from V and 5 bases from J, with 12 bases between.